A selection of T cell receptor beta chains follows, all from one sample in a study of a mutant IDH1 vaccine in newly diagnosed glioma. TCRdb's table, derived via immunoSEQ multiplex PCR, lists solely in-frame clones and lacks some. The sample lists tens of thousands of clones; roughly four fifths were seen once. The antigens of these receptors remain unknown. This specimen was PBMCs, taken from a glioma patient whose treatment included an IDH1 peptide vaccine. These TCRs come from a woman aged 45-60 years with glioma. CDR3s leave out the opening cysteine and the closing phenylalanine or tryptophan. Each record gives: V gene, clone size, CDR3 length, J gene, D gene, CDR3 protein. The D gene is left open where the match is weak. Clone size appears in some rows only: once, few, many, or a class for an expanded clone.

V: TRBV5-1
size: -
length: 10
J: TRBJ2-3
D: -
CDR3: ASSSGGDTQY

V: TRBV19
size: few
length: 12
J: TRBJ1-1
D: -
CDR3: ASLPGGMNTEAF

V: TRBV4-2
size: -
length: 12
J: TRBJ2-7
D: TRBD1
CDR3: ASSPTGQGNEQY

V: TRBV27
size: -
length: 11
J: TRBJ2-7
D: -
CDR3: ASSLGQTYEQY

V: TRBV14
size: once
length: 11
J: TRBJ1-1
D: -
CDR3: ASSQTPNTEAF

V: TRBV7-9
size: -
length: 11
J: TRBJ2-5
D: TRBD2
CDR3: ASSLELAETQY

V: TRBV6-6
size: -
length: 12
J: TRBJ2-7
D: -
CDR3: ASFERSGSYEQY

V: TRBV23-1
size: medium-sized
length: 12
J: TRBJ1-1
D: TRBD1
CDR3: ASSQGDRNTEAF

V: TRBV29-1
size: -
length: 15
J: TRBJ2-1
D: -
CDR3: SVVTREWTTPYNEQF

V: TRBV6-5
size: once
length: 9
J: TRBJ1-1
D: -
CDR3: ASSKNTEAF

V: TRBV7-2
size: -
length: 14
J: TRBJ2-1
D: TRBD2
CDR3: ASSSASGSSYNEQF

V: TRBV18
size: -
length: 14
J: TRBJ1-5
D: -
CDR3: ASSPISGGLNQPQH

V: TRBV19
size: -
length: 14
J: TRBJ1-5
D: TRBD1
CDR3: ASSTPGQARGQPQH

V: TRBV10-3
size: -
length: 10
J: TRBJ2-7
D: -
CDR3: AIRVRDYEQY

V: TRBV7-9
size: once
length: 13
J: TRBJ1-1
D: -
CDR3: ASSLAGGTGTEAF

V: TRBV6-6
size: -
length: 10
J: TRBJ1-5
D: -
CDR3: ASGNSNQPQH

V: TRBV21-1
size: -
length: 14
J: TRBJ1-2
D: -
CDR3: ASLLPGEGLHYGYT

V: TRBV6-5
size: -
length: 14
J: TRBJ2-7
D: -
CDR3: ASSYYRVLITYEQY

V: TRBV14
size: -
length: 13
J: TRBJ2-2
D: TRBD2
CDR3: ASSPGGRGIGELF

V: TRBV27
size: -
length: 10
J: TRBJ2-7
D: TRBD1
CDR3: ANGTGAYEQY

V: TRBV7-2
size: -
length: 14
J: TRBJ2-1
D: TRBD1
CDR3: ASSLGGTGGGNEQF

V: TRBV25-1
size: -
length: 13
J: TRBJ2-7
D: TRBD1
CDR3: ASSEYWTGDYEQY

V: TRBV4-1
size: few
length: 11
J: TRBJ2-3
D: -
CDR3: ASSQERADTQY

V: TRBV30
size: once
length: 11
J: TRBJ2-3
D: -
CDR3: AWSVKGADTQY

V: TRBV7-8
size: -
length: 10
J: TRBJ1-5
D: -
CDR3: ASSLSRQPQH

V: TRBV6-1
size: -
length: 11
J: TRBJ2-5
D: -
CDR3: ASRQGGGETQY

V: TRBV7-3
size: -
length: 11
J: TRBJ1-1
D: -
CDR3: ASSLTLSAEAF

V: TRBV10-3
size: few
length: 10
J: TRBJ1-1
D: -
CDR3: ATRAREVPWF

V: TRBV5-6
size: -
length: 14
J: TRBJ1-6
D: -
CDR3: ASSSAPTSHNSPLH

V: TRBV4-2
size: -
length: 15
J: TRBJ2-2
D: TRBD1
CDR3: ASSQKRTGGGTGELF

V: TRBV9
size: -
length: 13
J: TRBJ2-5
D: -
CDR3: ASSRGGAGAETQY

V: TRBV5-1
size: -
length: 12
J: TRBJ2-7
D: -
CDR3: ASSLDGGNYEQY

V: TRBV9
size: -
length: 13
J: TRBJ1-2
D: -
CDR3: ASSVDARKVYGYT

V: TRBV4-1
size: -
length: 13
J: TRBJ2-1
D: TRBD2
CDR3: ASSQMERGDGEQF

V: TRBV4-2
size: -
length: 12
J: TRBJ1-1
D: -
CDR3: ASSPAGGRTEAF

V: TRBV7-9
size: few
length: 10
J: TRBJ1-1
D: -
CDR3: ASSFGAAEAF

V: TRBV7-2
size: -
length: 12
J: TRBJ1-2
D: -
CDR3: ASSWRAGNYGYT

V: TRBV5-1
size: -
length: 13
J: TRBJ2-3
D: -
CDR3: ASSKGPGGTDTQY

V: TRBV6-1
size: -
length: 11
J: TRBJ1-2
D: -
CDR3: ASSEGFGIGYT

V: TRBV7-9
size: -
length: 11
J: TRBJ1-5
D: -
CDR3: ASSLDSRRPQH

V: TRBV7-9
size: -
length: 12
J: TRBJ1-1
D: -
CDR3: ASSSRTAIGEAF

V: TRBV5-6
size: -
length: 12
J: TRBJ2-7
D: -
CDR3: ASSPGPSSYEQY

V: TRBV29-1
size: -
length: 10
J: TRBJ1-2
D: -
CDR3: SVGGSNYGYT

V: TRBV7-2
size: -
length: 12
J: TRBJ1-4
D: TRBD1
CDR3: ASSGTGGLEKLF

V: TRBV30
size: -
length: 12
J: TRBJ2-2
D: TRBD1
CDR3: AWSGTGAIGELF

V: TRBV27
size: -
length: 11
J: TRBJ2-4
D: -
CDR3: ASSPLAKNIQY

V: TRBV4-1
size: once
length: 15
J: TRBJ2-5
D: TRBD2
CDR3: ASSQDVSGGNQETQY

V: TRBV29-1
size: -
length: 15
J: TRBJ1-5
D: TRBD1
CDR3: SVLGTGGKGDNQPQH

V: TRBV19
size: -
length: 13
J: TRBJ1-2
D: -
CDR3: ASRPLGGGGYGYT

V: TRBV6-5
size: -
length: 12
J: TRBJ1-5
D: -
CDR3: ASSYRDGDQPQH

V: TRBV29-1
size: -
length: 13
J: TRBJ1-1
D: -
CDR3: SVARPGLMGTEAF

V: TRBV5-1
size: -
length: 14
J: TRBJ2-3
D: -
CDR3: ASSLEAMGGSDTQY

V: TRBV6-5
size: few
length: 13
J: TRBJ1-5
D: -
CDR3: ASGNRDVGNQPQH

V: TRBV7-2
size: -
length: 11
J: TRBJ1-1
D: -
CDR3: ASRPGTESQAF

V: TRBV14
size: -
length: 18
J: TRBJ2-2
D: TRBD2
CDR3: ASSPLRVLAGGSGTGELF

V: TRBV28
size: -
length: 10
J: TRBJ1-5
D: TRBD1
CDR3: ASSPGTESQH

V: TRBV5-1
size: -
length: 13
J: TRBJ2-3
D: TRBD1
CDR3: ASSVRQGPTDTQY